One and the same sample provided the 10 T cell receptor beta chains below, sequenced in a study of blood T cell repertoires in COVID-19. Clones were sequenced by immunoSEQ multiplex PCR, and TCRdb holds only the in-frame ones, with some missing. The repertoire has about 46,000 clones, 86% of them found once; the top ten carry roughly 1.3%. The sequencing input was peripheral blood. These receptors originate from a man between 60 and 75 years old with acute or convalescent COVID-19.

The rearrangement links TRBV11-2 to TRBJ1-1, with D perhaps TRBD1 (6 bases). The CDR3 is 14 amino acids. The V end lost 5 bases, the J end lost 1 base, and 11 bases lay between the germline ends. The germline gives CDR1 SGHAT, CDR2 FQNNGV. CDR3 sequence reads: CASSPRGENTEAFF. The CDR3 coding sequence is TGTGCCAGCAGCCCCAGGGGCGAGAACACTGAAGCTTTCTTT. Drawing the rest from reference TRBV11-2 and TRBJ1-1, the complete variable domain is EAGVAQSPRYKIIEKRQSVAFWCNPISGHATLYWYQQILGQGPKLLIQFQNNGVVDDSQLPKDRFSAERLKGVDSTLKIQPAKLEDSAVYLCASSPRGENTEAFFGQGTRLTVV.

This chain's CDR3 is CASSFTGRAMNTEAFF. The CDR3 DNA sequence: TGTGCCAGCAGCTTCACGGGCAGGGCCATGAACACTGAAGCTTTCTTT. This chain joins TRBV5-6 and TRBJ1-1; tentative D call: TRBD1 (5 bases). This CDR3 has 16 residues. Germline CDR1 is SGHDT and CDR2 is YYEEEE. V lost 2 bases, J lost 0 bases, and 14 bases lay in between.

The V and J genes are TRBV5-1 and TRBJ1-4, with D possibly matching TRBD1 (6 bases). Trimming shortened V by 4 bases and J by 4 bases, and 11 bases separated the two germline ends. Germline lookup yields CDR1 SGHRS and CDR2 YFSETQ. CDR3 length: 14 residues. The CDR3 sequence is CASSTQGINEKLFF. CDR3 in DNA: TGCGCCAGCAGCACACAGGGCATTAATGAAAAACTGTTTTTT.

The CDR3 here is CASSEAQKNTEAFF. The CDR3 region has the DNA TGTGCCAGCAGTGAAGCACAAAAGAACACTGAAGCTTTCTTT. The V and J genes are TRBV2 and TRBJ1-1, with D unclear. The CDR3 contains 14 residues. The ends were cut back, 0 bases at V and 1 base at J, with 6 bases in the middle. Germline CDR1 reads SNHLY; CDR2 reads FYNNEI. The full variable domain, in which reference TRBV2 and TRBJ1-1 provide the parts outside the CDR3, is EPEVTQTPSHQVTQMGQEVILRCVPISNHLYFYWYRQILGQKVEFLVSFYNNEISEKSEIFDDQFSVERPDGSNFTLKIRSTKLEDSAMYFCASSEAQKNTEAFFGQGTRLTVV.

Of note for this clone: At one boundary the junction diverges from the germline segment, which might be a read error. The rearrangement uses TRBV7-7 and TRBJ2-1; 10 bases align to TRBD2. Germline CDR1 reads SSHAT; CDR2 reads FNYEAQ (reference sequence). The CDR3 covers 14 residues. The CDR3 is CASSRTSGYNEQFF. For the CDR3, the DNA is TGTGCTAGCAGCCGGACTAGCGGATACAATGAGCAGTTCTTC.

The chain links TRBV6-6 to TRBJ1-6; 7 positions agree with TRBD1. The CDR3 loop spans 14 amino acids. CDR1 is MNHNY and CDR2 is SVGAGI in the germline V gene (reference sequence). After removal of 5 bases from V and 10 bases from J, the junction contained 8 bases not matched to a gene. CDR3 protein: CASSDTGERSPLHF. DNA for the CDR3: TGTGCCAGCAGTGACACAGGGGAGCGGTCACCCCTCCACTTT.

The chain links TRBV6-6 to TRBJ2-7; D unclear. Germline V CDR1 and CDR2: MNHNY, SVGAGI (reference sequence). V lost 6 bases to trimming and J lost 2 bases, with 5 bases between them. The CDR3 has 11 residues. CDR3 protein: CASSLTYEQYF. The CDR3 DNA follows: TGTGCCAGCAGCCTTACCTACGAGCAGTACTTC.

Here the CDR3 reads CASSPDRAYGYTF. The CDR3 DNA sequence: TGTGCCAGCAGCCCGGACAGGGCCTATGGCTACACCTTC. This chain uses TRBV27 with TRBJ1-2; 8 bases fit TRBD1. There are 13 residues in the CDR3. With 6 bases clipped from V and 4 bases from J, the junction kept 4 bases outside the gene matches. Germline-derived CDR1 and CDR2 are MNHEY and SMNVEV (reference sequence).

CDR3 nucleotide sequence: TGTGCCAGCGGTCAAGGACTAGCGTCCTACGAGCAGTACTTC. Translated, it gives CASGQGLASYEQYF. This chain links TRBV19 with TRBJ2-7; 9 bases line up with TRBD2. V lost 9 bases, J lost 1 base, and 7 bases stayed unmatched. This CDR3 has 14 amino acids. CDR1 and CDR2 from the germline V gene are LNHDA and SQIVND (reference sequence).

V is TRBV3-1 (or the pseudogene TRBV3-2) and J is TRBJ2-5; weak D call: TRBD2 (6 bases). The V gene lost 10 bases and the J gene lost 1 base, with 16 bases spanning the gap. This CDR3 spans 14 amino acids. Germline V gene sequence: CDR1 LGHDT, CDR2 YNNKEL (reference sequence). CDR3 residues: CATRVLGLQETQYF. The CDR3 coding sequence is TGTGCCACCAGAGTTCTGGGACTCCAAGAGACCCAGTACTTC.